This TCR beta chain is drawn from a study of CD8+ T cells in alopecia areata. Specified treatment: oral pan-JAK inhibitor, 5-10 mg twice daily. This CDR3 contains 18 residues. CDR1 is GTSNPN, CDR2 SVGIG, per germline (reference sequence). The trim removed 1 base at V and 4 bases at J, leaving 10 bases unmatched. RNA extraction and reverse transcription yielded cDNA as sequencing template. Sequencing used immunoSEQ multiplex PCR; TCRdb keeps in-frame clones, though not all of them. The data contain 100,000 to 150,000 clones, about 59% of them singletons. With regard to this clone: Its antigen is currently unknown.

Study conclusions and caveats: As there was one nonresponder, how baseline CD8+ expansion relates to response remains uncertain.

V gene TRBV30 combines with J gene TRBJ2-6, with TRBD1 matching over 10 bases. The clonotype comes from a human donor with alopecia areata. Specimen: CD4+ T cells sorted from blood, collected at week 4, from a patient treated with tofacitinib. This CDR3 is CAWSDGPTGGIGANVLTF. DNA for the CDR3: TGTGCCTGGAGTGACGGGCCGACAGGGGGCATCGGGGCCAACGTCCTGACTTTC.